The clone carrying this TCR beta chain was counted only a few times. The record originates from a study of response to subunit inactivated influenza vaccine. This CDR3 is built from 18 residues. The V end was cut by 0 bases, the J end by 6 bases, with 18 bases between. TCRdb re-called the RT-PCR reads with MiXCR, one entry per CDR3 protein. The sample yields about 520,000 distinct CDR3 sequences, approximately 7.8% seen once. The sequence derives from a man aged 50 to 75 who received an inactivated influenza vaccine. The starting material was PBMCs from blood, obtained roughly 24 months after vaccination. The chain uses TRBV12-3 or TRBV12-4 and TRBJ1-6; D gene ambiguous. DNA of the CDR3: TGTGCCAGCAGTTTAGCCGGTCGGCGCGGAAGCCTTAATTCACCCCTCCACTTT. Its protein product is CASSLAGRRGSLNSPLHF.